These T cell receptor beta chains were read from a single sample in a study of technical replicates of blood from several donors. The data were produced by immunoSEQ multiplex PCR, yet TCRdb's version contains in-frame clones alone and is incomplete. The sample has 70,000 to 75,000 clones, more than 85% seen once. The sequencing input was T cells isolated from PBMCs. These receptors all stem from a human donor in good health. The conserved cysteine and the conserved F or W are not part of the CDR3 here. Clone size is not always given. Where it is, it says once, few, many or a class for expanded clones.

AISEFLPGTGEETQY TRBV10-3 few
ASSQGQGAKGQPQH TRBV4-1 .
ASSLTGSEAF TRBV19 .
AWSRGTYGYT TRBV30 .
ASSGEKGGWKNIQY TRBV2 .
ASSQYDSSNQPQH TRBV4-1 .
ASRLGREDREEDQPQH TRBV12-2 .
ASRTRESATNEKLF TRBV19 once
ASSSRQGGGYT TRBV7-2 .
ASSWVAGGAGNTGELF TRBV27 .
SVASGETQY TRBV29-1 .
ASSYKGGPGAY TRBV6-6 .
ASYQGMNTEAF TRBV18 .
ASSLDTEAF TRBV5-1 few
ASRDFRGPSYNEQF TRBV27 .
ASSFAGAYTDTQY TRBV5-1 .
ASSVNRGTNEKLF TRBV6-6 .
ASSPGQGEGGTEAF TRBV5-1 .
ASSFGYAGQGDDTQY TRBV11-1 .
AWSVAGLTGELF TRBV30 .
ASSERGSGFSTDTQY TRBV2 .
ASSVEASRAGNTIY TRBV9 .
ASSSSGRASIQSNTQY TRBV7-9 .
ASSLGTLLDQPQH TRBV7-9 few
ASSPPGLVTDTQY TRBV11-2 .
ASSLAGQGAHYVHEQY TRBV5-6 .
ASNQRERDEQY TRBV2 .
ASSVHRESSNQPQH TRBV5-7 .
ASSLGDRMNTEAF TRBV28 .
ASSLGLAGRADTQY TRBV5-1 .
ASNRIRDQPQH TRBV19 .
ASKPGLAGGYEQY TRBV27 .
ASSGRTGLNTGELF TRBV27 .
ATRPGERYSPLH TRBV6-5 .
ASSVRQTDTQY TRBV9 .
ASSFRGNDYGYT TRBV6-5 once
ASSLGHNEQF TRBV7-9 .